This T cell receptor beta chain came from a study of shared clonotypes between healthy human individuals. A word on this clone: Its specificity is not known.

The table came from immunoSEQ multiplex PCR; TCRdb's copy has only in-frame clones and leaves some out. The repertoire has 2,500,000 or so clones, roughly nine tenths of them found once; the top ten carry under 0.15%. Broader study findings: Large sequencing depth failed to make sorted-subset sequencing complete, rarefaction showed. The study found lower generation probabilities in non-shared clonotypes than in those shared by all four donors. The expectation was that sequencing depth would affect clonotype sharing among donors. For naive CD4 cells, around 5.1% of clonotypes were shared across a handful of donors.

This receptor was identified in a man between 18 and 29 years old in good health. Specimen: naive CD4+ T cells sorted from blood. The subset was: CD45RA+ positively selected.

For the CDR3, the DNA is TGTGCCAGCAGCTCCGACGGGGTCCATTACAATGAGCAGTTCTTC. Residues: CASSSDGVHYNEQFF. The chain has TRBV7-2 and TRBJ2-1; a possible D gene is TRBD2 (5 bases). CDR3 length equals 15 residues. From germline, CDR1 is SGHTA and CDR2 FQGNSA. The V and J ends lost 4 bases and 4 bases respectively, with 14 bases between them.